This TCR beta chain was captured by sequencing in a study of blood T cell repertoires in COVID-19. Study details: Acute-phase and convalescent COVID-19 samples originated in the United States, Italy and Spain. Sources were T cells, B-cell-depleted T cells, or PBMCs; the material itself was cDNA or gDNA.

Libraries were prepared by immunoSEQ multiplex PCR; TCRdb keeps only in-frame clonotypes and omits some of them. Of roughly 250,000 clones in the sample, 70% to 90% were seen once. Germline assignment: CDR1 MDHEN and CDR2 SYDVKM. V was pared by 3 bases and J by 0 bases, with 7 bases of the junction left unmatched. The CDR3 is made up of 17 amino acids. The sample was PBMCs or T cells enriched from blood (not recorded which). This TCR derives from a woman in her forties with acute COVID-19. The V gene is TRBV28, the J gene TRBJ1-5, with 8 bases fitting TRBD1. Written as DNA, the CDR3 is TGTGCCAGCAGTTTGCCCGCAGGGGGCTTTAGCAATCAGCCCCAGCATTTT. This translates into CASSLPAGGFSNQPQHF.